The 32 T cell receptor beta chains presented below share a single source sample, sequenced in a study of memory CD4+ T cells and cytomegalovirus serostatus. The data were produced by immunoSEQ multiplex PCR, yet TCRdb's version contains in-frame clones alone and is incomplete. The data show about 57,000 clones, under 80% seen once. Single viable CD3+CD4+CD8-CD45RO+ cells were sorted as the memory CD4+ T cells. The sequenced sample was memory CD4+ T cells from blood. These receptors were taken from an adult in good health and CMV-seronegative.

This clone was observed a single time. The chain is built from TRBV5-1 and TRBJ1-1, with D possibly TRBD1 on 6 matching bases. CDR1 is SGHRS and CDR2 is YFSETQ in the germline V gene. The CDR3 length is 15 residues. The V end was cut by 2 bases, the J end by 4 bases, with 15 bases between. CDR3 region: CASSFGGRGSTEAFF. CDR3 sequence (DNA): TGCGCCAGCAGCTTTGGGGGGCGCGGGAGCACTGAAGCTTTCTTT.

V usage is TRBV28 and J usage is TRBJ1-4; D not certain. The CDR3 loop spans 13 amino acids. V lost 3 bases and J lost 4, with 6 bases in between. Per germline, CDR1 MDHEN and CDR2 SYDVKM. The DNA of the CDR3 is TGTGCCAGCAGTTTGGTCCGTAATGAAAAACTGTTTTTT. This translates into CASSLVRNEKLFF.

The chain has TRBV29-1 and TRBJ1-1, with D unclear. CDR1 and CDR2 from the germline V gene are SQVTM and ANQGSEA. CDR3 length equals 13 residues. The germline V and J ends were trimmed by 6 bases and 1 base, with 12 bases remaining between them. CDR3 nucleotides: TGCAGCGTAGCTGACAATAGGAACACTGAAGCTTTCTTT. Protein sequence: CSVADNRNTEAFF.

This CDR3 is CAPALGKGAFF. The DNA of the CDR3 is TGTGCCCCCGCTCTGGGGAAAGGGGCTTTCTTT. The chain uses TRBV7-5 and TRBJ1-1. TRBV7-5 is listed as a pseudogene. The CDR3 runs 11 residues.

V usage is TRBV5-1 and J usage is TRBJ2-4, with D uncertain. CDR3 size: 16 residues. CDR1 SGHRS and CDR2 YFSETQ come from the germline V gene. V was trimmed by 4 bases and J by 1 base, leaving 15 bases between them. The CDR3 DNA reads TGCGCCAGCAGCCTGGGTCTAAGGGCGGCCAAAAACATTCAGTACTTC. This gives the protein CASSLGLRAAKNIQYF.

The chain combines TRBV7-6 with TRBJ1-5; unclear D gene. Deletions cut 0 bases from V and 4 bases from J, with 7 bases between. The CDR3 has 14 residues. Germline V gene sequence: CDR1 SGHVS, CDR2 FNYEAQ. The CDR3 DNA reads as TGTGCCAGCAGCTTAGCTTTGGAGAATCAGCCCCAGCATTTT. It is translated as CASSLALENQPQHF.

The V and J genes are TRBV28 and TRBJ1-4, with 8 bases aligning to TRBD1. Germline-derived CDR1 and CDR2 are MDHEN and SYDVKM. This CDR3 has 17 residues. Trimming cost V 5 bases and J 7 bases; bases outside gene matches: 15. CDR3 sequence: CASSQPGGQGEVEKLFF. CDR3 bases: TGTGCCAGCAGTCAACCGGGAGGACAGGGCGAAGTTGAAAAACTGTTTTTT.

The rearrangement joins TRBV5-6 to TRBJ1-3; D might be TRBD1 (6 bases). Looked up from germline, CDR1 is SGHDT and CDR2 is YYEEEE. The V end lost 2 bases, the J end lost 0 bases, and 9 bases lay between the germline ends. CDR3 length: 15 residues. The CDR3 nucleotides are TGTGCCAGCAGCTTCAGGGGCTCCTCTGGAAACACCATATATTTT. This codes for CASSFRGSSGNTIYF.

The chain is built from TRBV6-1 and TRBJ2-2; D unclear. The CDR3 length is 15 residues. Germline CDR1 reads MNHNS; CDR2 reads SASEGT. The V end was cut by 4 bases, the J end by 7 bases, with 16 bases between. The CDR3 region is CASSAIKSRDGELFF. CDR3 DNA sequence: TGTGCCAGCAGTGCAATAAAGAGCCGCGACGGGGAGCTGTTTTTT.

This chain joins TRBV13 and TRBJ1-4, with a possible D match to TRBD1 (6 bases). V lost 6 bases and J lost 8, with 13 bases in between. The CDR3 loop spans 13 amino acids. Germline-derived CDR1 and CDR2 are PRHDT and FYEKMQ (reference sequence). The CDR3 DNA follows: TGTGCCAGCAGTTATGAGAGGGGGGAAAAACTGTTTTTT. It specifies CASSYERGEKLFF.

The chain carries TRBV14 and TRBJ2-3, with D maybe TRBD1 (5 bases). Trimming left V 0 bases short and J 0 bases short, with 16 bases between. The CDR3 length is 18 residues. From germline, CDR1 is SGHDN and CDR2 FVKESK. CDR3: CASSQDQSGRVSTDTQYF. Here the CDR3 DNA reads TGTGCCAGCAGCCAAGATCAGTCCGGCAGGGTTAGCACAGATACGCAGTATTTT.

The V call is TRBV7-2, the J call TRBJ2-1; 8 bases align to TRBD2. Germline assignment: CDR1 SGHTA and CDR2 FQGNSA. This CDR3 is built from 13 residues. After removal of 1 base from V and 10 bases from J, the junction contained 3 bases not matched to a gene. CDR3 protein: CASSLVAGREQFF. CDR3 coding DNA: TGTGCCAGCAGCTTAGTAGCGGGGCGGGAGCAGTTCTTC. Together with reference TRBV7-2 and TRBJ2-1, the CDR3 gives the full variable domain: GAGVSQSPSNKVTEKGKDVELRCDPISGHTALYWYRQSLGQGLEFLIYFQGNSAPDKSGLPSDRFSAERTGGSVSTLTIQRTQQEDSAVYLCASSLVAGREQFFGPGTRLTVL.

V is TRBV21-1 and J is TRBJ1-4; the tabulated D call, TRBD1, remains unverified against the DNA. TRBV21-1 is given as a pseudogene. The CDR3 covers 14 residues. CDR3: CASSAGTRNEKLFF. The CDR3 DNA follows: TGTGCCAGCAGCGCCGGGACACGCAATGAAAAACTGTTTTTT.

The rearrangement links TRBV28 to TRBJ2-5, with 7 positions matching TRBD1. The junction had 13 bases not matched to a gene; V was cut back by 5 bases and J by 4 bases. This CDR3 is built from 16 residues. Germline lookup yields CDR1 MDHEN and CDR2 SYDVKM. The CDR3 sequence: CASSPRTGAVRETQYF. CDR3 DNA: TGTGCCAGCAGTCCTAGGACAGGCGCGGTTAGAGAGACCCAGTACTTC. The full variable domain, rest sourced from reference TRBV28 and TRBJ2-5, is DVKVTQSSRYLVKRTGEKVFLECVQDMDHENMFWYRQDPGLGLRLIYFSYDVKMKEKGDIPEGYSVSREKKERFSLILESASTNQTSMYLCASSPRTGAVRETQYFGPGTRLLVL.

The chain carries TRBV2 and TRBJ2-1; 14 nucleotides align to TRBD2. Germline V gives CDR1 SNHLY, CDR2 FYNNEI. The CDR3 consists of 15 residues. With 5 bases clipped from V and 12 bases from J, the junction kept 9 bases outside the gene matches. CDR3 loop: CASSKGGLAGERQFF. The CDR3 DNA is TGTGCCAGCAGTAAGGGGGGACTAGCGGGGGAGCGGCAGTTCTTC.

The chain couples TRBV2 to TRBJ1-1; 7 bases match TRBD1. Germline CDR1 SNHLY, CDR2 FYNNEI. CDR3 size: 14 residues. With 4 bases clipped from V and 3 bases from J, the junction kept 5 bases outside the gene matches. CDR3 residues: CASSVGGGDTEAFF. The CDR3 region has the DNA TGTGCCAGCAGTGTAGGGGGCGGGGACACTGAAGCTTTCTTT. The full variable domain, rest sourced from reference TRBV2 and TRBJ1-1, is EPEVTQTPSHQVTQMGQEVILRCVPISNHLYFYWYRQILGQKVEFLVSFYNNEISEKSEIFDDQFSVERPDGSNFTLKIRSTKLEDSAMYFCASSVGGGDTEAFFGQGTRLTVV.

The rearrangement uses TRBV9 and TRBJ2-6; the match to TRBD2 covers 9 bases. CDR3 length equals 21 residues. Per germline, CDR1 SGDLS and CDR2 YYNGEE. J was trimmed by 1 base and V by 4 bases; bases with no gene match: 18. DNA for the CDR3: TGTGCCAGCAGCCTAAGGCGGGCGGGAGGGCCGAGGGTGTCTGGGGCCAACGTCCTGACTTTC. This gives the protein CASSLRRAGGPRVSGANVLTF.

The rearrangement uses TRBV6-5 and TRBJ2-2; D uncertain. Germline V gene data show CDR1 as MNHEY and CDR2 as SVGAGI. The V end was cut by 1 base, the J end by 0 bases, with 6 bases between. The CDR3 runs to 15 residues. The CDR3, as DNA: TGTGCCAGCAGTTACTTTTCCGCGAACACCGGGGAGCTGTTTTTT. This gives the protein CASSYFSANTGELFF.

The rearrangement links TRBV28 to TRBJ1-6, with 7 bases that match TRBD1. CDR1 MDHEN and CDR2 SYDVKM come from the germline V gene. V lost 7 bases, J lost 12 bases, and 9 bases stayed unmatched. This CDR3 contains 13 residues. In nucleotides, the CDR3 is TGTGCCAGCAAAGATATAGGGGGCCAACCCCTCCACTTT. Translating it yields CASKDIGGQPLHF. The full variable domain, with the rest looked up from reference TRBV28 and TRBJ1-6, is DVKVTQSSRYLVKRTGEKVFLECVQDMDHENMFWYRQDPGLGLRLIYFSYDVKMKEKGDIPEGYSVSREKKERFSLILESASTNQTSMYLCASKDIGGQPLHFGNGTRLTVT.

The rearrangement links TRBV5-1 to TRBJ1-2; a weak D match, TRBD1 (5 bases). The germline V gene encodes CDR1 SGHRS and CDR2 YFSETQ. V was pared by 4 bases and J by 9 bases, with 16 bases between. The CDR3 runs 13 residues. The CDR3 is CASSPGTDSRYTF. CDR3 sequence (DNA): TGCGCCAGCAGCCCCGGGACGGACTCTCGCTACACCTTC.

The chain carries TRBV5-4 and TRBJ2-1, with 10 positions matching TRBD2. The CDR3 contains 15 residues. The V gene's germline CDR1 is SGHNT and CDR2 YYREEE (reference sequence). After removal of 5 bases from V and 6 bases from J, the junction contained 8 bases not matched to a gene. The CDR3 spells CASSIRTSGVNEQFF. CDR3 bases: TGTGCCAGCAGTATAAGGACTAGCGGCGTCAATGAGCAGTTCTTC.

The chain recombines TRBV2 with TRBJ2-2; the D is unclear. Germline V CDR1 and CDR2: SNHLY, FYNNEI. This CDR3 is 14 amino acids long. V gave up 7 bases and J gave up 0 bases, with 9 bases separating them. CDR3 region: CASNGFSNTGELFF. Here the CDR3 DNA reads TGTGCCAGCAATGGGTTTTCGAACACCGGGGAGCTGTTTTTT.

The chain combines TRBV6-1 with TRBJ1-4; possibly TRBD1 for D (6 bases). V lost 7 bases to trimming and J lost 8 bases, with 17 bases between them. CDR3 length: 14 amino acids. Per the germline V gene, CDR1 is MNHNS and CDR2 is SASEGT. CDR3 sequence reads: CASTPGGGAEKLFF. The CDR3 nucleotides are TGTGCCAGCACTCCCGGCGGGGGGGCAGAAAAACTGTTTTTT.

The chain couples TRBV6-5 to TRBJ2-1, with TRBD1 matching over 11 bases. The CDR3 runs 15 residues. Germline CDR1 MNHEY, CDR2 SVGAGI. The CDR3 sequence is CVTFKWTGGRNEQFF. The CDR3 coding sequence is TGTGTCACCTTTAAGTGGACAGGGGGCAGGAATGAGCAGTTCTTC.

The rearrangement joins TRBV18 to TRBJ1-1; 7 bases are shared with TRBD1. CDR1 and CDR2 from the germline V gene are KGHSH and LQKENI. J lost 0 bases, V lost 6 bases, and 10 bases had no gene match. The CDR3 length is 16 residues. CDR3 protein: CASSPSQGRMNTEAFF. The CDR3 bases are TGTGCCAGCTCCCCCTCACAGGGGCGGATGAACACTGAAGCTTTCTTT.

The chain combines TRBV9 with TRBJ2-3, with unresolved D. CDR1 SGDLS and CDR2 YYNGEE come from the germline V gene. This CDR3 region has 15 residues. Trimming took 0 bases from V and 0 from J, leaving 8 bases between them. In DNA form, the CDR3 reads TGTGCCAGCAGCGTAGACAGCTATAGCACAGATACGCAGTATTTT. As protein: CASSVDSYSTDTQYF.

The chain is built from TRBV20-1 and TRBJ2-2; D possibly corresponds to TRBD2 (6 bases). This CDR3 is 11 amino acids long. Per germline, CDR1 DFQATT and CDR2 SNEGSKA (reference sequence). In DNA, the CDR3 is TGCACCGTGGGGGGACCCGGGGAGCTGTTTTTT. Protein sequence: CTVGGPGELFF.

Turning to this clone: The same CDR3 is also encoded by other DNA sequences in this sample. The CDR3 protein is CARSLVGEKLFF. The DNA of the CDR3 is TGTGCCAGAAGCTTGGTAGGTGAAAAACTGTTTTTT. The chain employs TRBV5-3 and TRBJ1-4; D ambiguous. Being an ORF, TRBV5-3 has a function that is uncertain. V was cut by 0 bases and J by 7 bases, with 4 bases left in between. This CDR3 spans 12 amino acids.

This chain joins TRBV11-2 and TRBJ2-6; D uncertain. There are 18 residues in the CDR3. Trimming cost V 0 bases and J 1 base, with 13 bases left between them. Germline V lookup: CDR1 SGHAT, CDR2 FQNNGV. CDR3 residues: CASSLDESRSSGANVLTF. In nucleotides, the CDR3 is TGTGCCAGCAGCTTAGATGAATCCCGCAGTTCTGGGGCCAACGTCCTGACTTTC. The full variable domain, completed using reference TRBV11-2 and TRBJ2-6, is EAGVAQSPRYKIIEKRQSVAFWCNPISGHATLYWYQQILGQGPKLLIQFQNNGVVDDSQLPKDRFSAERLKGVDSTLKIQPAKLEDSAVYLCASSLDESRSSGANVLTFGAGSRLTVL.

The V gene is TRBV5-1, the J gene TRBJ2-1; no definite D call. The germline CDR1 and CDR2 sequences are SGHRS and YFSETQ. Trimming took off 2 bases at V and 4 bases at J, with 7 bases between the two ends. The CDR3 covers 13 residues. The chain's CDR3 is CASSLLYYNEQFF. The DNA for the CDR3 is TGCGCCAGCAGCTTACTGTATTACAATGAGCAGTTCTTC. Variable domain in full (rest from reference TRBV5-1 and TRBJ2-1): KAGVTQTPRYLIKTRGQQVTLSCSPISGHRSVSWYQQTPGQGLQFLFEYFSETQRNKGNFPGRFSGRQFSNSRSEMNVSTLELGDSALYLCASSLLYYNEQFFGPGTRLTVL.

The chain couples TRBV25-1 to TRBJ2-5; D is perhaps TRBD2 (7 bases). V was pared by 1 base and J by 4 bases, with 13 bases between. The CDR3 runs 15 residues. The V gene's germline CDR1 is MGHDK and CDR2 SYGVNS. The CDR3 DNA reads TGTGCCAGCAGTGAATTGGGGGGGGCCCGAGAGACCCAGTACTTC. Its translation: CASSELGGARETQYF. The full variable domain, its missing parts supplied by reference TRBV25-1 and TRBJ2-5, is EADIYQTPRYLVIGTGKKITLECSQTMGHDKMYWYQQDPGMELHLIHYSYGVNSTEKGDLSSESTVSRIRTEHFPLTLESARPSHTSQYLCASSELGGARETQYFGPGTRLLVL.

The rearrangement links TRBV4-1 to TRBJ2-5; D uncertain. The length of the CDR3 is 14 residues. Between the trimmed V and J ends, which lost 0 bases and 4 bases, there was a span of 9 bases. Germline assignment: CDR1 MGHRA and CDR2 YSYEKL. The CDR3 region has the DNA TGCGCCAGCAGCCAAGATCCCCAAGGAGAGACCCAGTACTTC. It codes for CASSQDPQGETQYF.